This T cell receptor (beta chain) was documented in a study of technical replicates of blood from a handful of donors. V dropped 4 bases and J dropped 7; count of bases not matched to a gene: 12. This CDR3 is built from 16 residues. Germline V gene lookup returns CDR1 LGHNA and CDR2 YNFKEQ. Here immunoSEQ multiplex PCR was the method, and the copy in TCRdb shows in-frame clones only, minus some. This table has 60,000 to 75,000 clones, approximately 87% appearing once. The chain uses TRBV4-2 and TRBJ2-2, with TRBD2 matching over 7 bases. The receptor was derived from a human donor in good health. Some clones in this sample may be carry-over from other donors' samples. The specimen sequenced was PBMCs. The CDR3: CASSPVGRAESGELFF. The CDR3 nucleotides are TGTGCCAGCAGCCCCGTTGGGAGGGCCGAAAGCGGGGAGCTGTTTTTT.